The following is a T cell receptor (beta chain) sequence with its context. Its antigen is currently unknown. The junction shows a germline mismatch at one end, possibly a read error. Germline V CDR1 and CDR2: SGHAT, FQDESV (reference sequence). The CDR3 contains 12 residues. This entry belongs to a study of tumor-infiltrating lymphocytes in primary liver carcinoma. The study's findings and limits: It was in tumors, not blood, that the top-250-clone fraction was significantly higher (p = 0.039).

Germline DNA was also extracted, and blood RNA was taken from unsorted whole blood. TCR beta cDNA was prepared out of 450 to 500 ng total RNA by means of a constant-region primer. Three nested multiplex PCR rounds, a slightly modified ARM-PCR, produced the libraries for TCR beta. TRBV1-TRBV30 forward primers paired with a C-beta reverse primer drove the first two PCR rounds, about 10 cycles each. TCRdb redid the calling of the multiplex PCR reads with MiXCR, one entry per CDR3 protein. The data contain almost 200,000 distinct CDR3 sequences, almost 65% of them singletons. The sequenced sample consisted of peripheral blood. The chain combines TRBV11-1 with TRBJ1-2; D may be TRBD1 (5 bases). The receptor's source is a woman aged 60 to 75 with primary liver carcinoma and hepatitis B virus infection. CDR3 in amino acids: CASNQGRRGYTF. The CDR3 DNA sequence: TGTGCCAGCAACCAGGGACGTCGGGGCTACACATTC.